The T cell receptor (beta chain) under discussion was sequenced for a study of T cells after yellow fever vaccination (dated by TCRdb to between 2019 and 2020). Regarding the study in general: Memory subsets (EM, EMRA, CM and Tscm) were sorted on a BD FACS Aria III using CD3, CD45RA, CCR7 and CD95 staining. The SMART-Seq v4 Ultra Low Input RNA kit was used to prepare libraries from fractions with low cell numbers. The cohort comprised two healthy male donors, one aged 18 to 30 and one aged 30 to 40 years. To follow T-cell clones before and after primary and booster YFV17D yellow fever vaccination, bulk TCR alpha and beta repertoires were sequenced over time. Blood samples were taken at several timepoints before and after primary and secondary immunization, and bulk PBMC replicates and cell subsets were isolated. Sorting of memory subsets took place on days 0, 15 and 45 and at 18 months after primary vaccination, as well as on days 0, 15 and 45 after the 30-year booster.

Synthesis of TCR cDNA relied on 5'RACE template switching, a step that introduced a universal primer site along with unique molecular identifiers. Priming of cDNA synthesis was performed from both the TCR alpha and TCR beta constant segments. Library amplification used two PCR steps, and the second PCR step added sample barcodes and sequencing adapters. Sequencing of the libraries was done on either Illumina HiSeq 2500 (2x100 bp) or NovaSeq (2x150 bp). In the original analysis: Demultiplexing of reads and collapsing into UMI consensus sequences were performed with MIGEC, and V(D)J alignment was carried out with MiXCR. Vaccine-responding clonotypes were identified with edgeR using replicate PBMC samples, with FDR below 0.01 and a log2 fold change above 5 up to day 15 being required. CD4 or CD8 identity was assigned to each bulk clonotype according to whether the clonotype was present at higher abundance in the sequenced CD4 repertoire or the sequenced CD8 repertoire. To estimate how each clone was distributed across memory phenotypes, clonotype frequencies in memory subsets were weighted by the numbers of FACS-sorted cells. TCRdb's own reprocessing of the public reads used fastp at Q25 and MiXCR and kept productive beta chains. Every CDR3 protein is listed once, alongside the most common genes and DNA of its rows. TCRdb, not the original authors, processed these V and J calls. In this sample the table shows over 10,000 distinct CDR3 sequences, approximately 5% of which occur a single time. The ten largest account for 51% of the sample.

Beyond this particular receptor, the publication reports: Because only a couple of donors were included in the study, the extent to which the findings can be generalized is limited. Most clones expanded after primary vaccination (about 96% of CD4 and 80% to 90% of CD8) were re-detected after the booster, suggesting that broad memory maintenance occurred. A small share of clonotypes occurred in both CD4 and CD8 compartments, likely arising from convergent recombination. Compared with the primary T-cell response, the secondary T-cell response was faster but weaker, reaching its peak on day 5 rather than on day 15. Computational filtering was required because FACS-sorted repertoires could contain abundant contaminating clonotypes from the bulk population. In the sorted memory subsets on day 0, nearly all vaccine-responding clonotypes were below the level of detection.

Per the publication, the treatment or condition label means: live attenuated yellow fever vaccine strain. PBMCs were isolated from peripheral blood using a standard Ficoll-Paque protocol. For sorted memory subsets, RNA extraction was done with the RNeasy Micro Kit. CDR1 and CDR2 were assigned from the germline V gene as SGHDT and YYEEEE. Between the V and J ends, shortened by 6 bases and 4 bases respectively, the junction contains 24 bases. The CDR3 spans 17 residues, from the cysteine through the phenylalanine. Left in the record is the CDR3 DNA by itself, 51 bases read in frame from the first base. This clonotype was found many times. Base qualities are not recorded, but no much larger clone differs from it by a single base.

The sequenced sample was PBMCs, either bulk or a sorted T-cell subset (CD4+, CD8+, memory, or dextramer-sorted; not recorded which), obtained 45 days after the yellow fever booster vaccination. This chain is built from TRBV5-6 and TRBJ2-3, and TRBD1 may be the D gene, going by 5 matching bases. The sequence was obtained from a man aged 25 to 40 who received the YFV17D yellow fever vaccine. The CDR3 region: CASTYIRWGRRSDTQYF. The DNA reads TGTGCCAGCACCTACATCCGATGGGGCCGTCGCTCAGATACGCAGTATTTT.